This T cell receptor (beta chain) stems from a study of T cells in Graves' hyperthyroidism and ophthalmopathy. Overall study findings and caveats: The majority of expanded thyroid clonotypes above 0.001 also appeared in blood.

From germline, CDR1 is SGDLS and CDR2 YYNGEE. This CDR3 contains 13 residues. The V gene end was trimmed by 3 bases and the J gene end by 8 bases; junction bases not matched to a gene: 2. On this clonotype: The antigen is undetermined.

Graves' hyperthyroidism is called stable when ophthalmopathy does not progress within 18 months. Amplified TCR beta CDR3 regions came from RNA transcripts. First-round RT-PCR with HTBI primers amplified the TCR CDR3 region. Each CDR3 protein is one row after TCRdb ran MiXCR on the multiplex PCR reads. Among fewer than 750,000 distinct CDR3 sequences, about 45% were seen once, and the ten largest hold approximately 8.4%. V usage is TRBV9 and J usage is TRBJ1-5, with 10 bases aligning to TRBD1. This receptor was identified in a woman aged 18 to 35 with Graves' hyperthyroidism. The sample consisted of peripheral blood or thyroid tissue (not recorded which). The CDR3 spells CASSDGTGEPQHF. CDR3 nucleotide sequence: TGTGCCAGCAGCGACGGGACAGGGGAGCCCCAGCATTTT. Variable domain in full (rest from reference TRBV9 and TRBJ1-5): DSGVTQTPKHLITATGQRVTLRCSPRSGDLSVYWYQQSLDQGLQFLIQYYNGEERAKGNILERFSAQQFPDLHSELNLSSLELGDSALYFCASSDGTGEPQHFGDGTRLSIL.